This T cell receptor (beta chain) is from a study of CD8 T cells in Susac syndrome. RNA totalling roughly 0.5 to 1 ug underwent reverse transcription with random hexamers. TCRdb re-called the immunoSEQ multiplex PCR reads through MiXCR, storing one row per CDR3 protein. Altogether 250,000 to 300,000 distinct CDR3 sequences are present, 70% to 90% being singletons, with the ten largest covering around 0.18%. V was shortened by 5 bases and J by 7 bases, with 11 bases between the two germline ends. This CDR3 contains 12 residues. This TCR was recovered from a human donor with multiple sclerosis. The specimen was CD8+ T cells from PBMCs. The chain has TRBV12-3 or TRBV12-4 and TRBJ1-1; D may be TRBD1 (6 bases). The CDR3 sequence: CASSTGSVEAFF. The CDR3 DNA reads as TGTGCCAGCAGTACAGGGTCCGTTGAAGCTTTCTTT.